This T cell receptor beta chain came from a study of cytomegalovirus exposure and HLA in healthy donors. Whole-study findings and limits: Judged likely to be a sequencing artifact was a cluster of highly shared sequence variants.

Each donor was healthy, and each was a bone marrow donor. Germline values: CDR1 MGHDK, CDR2 SYGVNS. The CDR3 runs 12 residues. V gave up 3 bases and J gave up 13 bases; unmatched junction bases: 6. As regards this clone: Its antigen remains unknown.

Primers for the PCR totalled 60 Vbeta and 13 Jbeta. Clones were read by immunoSEQ multiplex PCR, and TCRdb kept only the in-frame ones, dropping some. The table shows roughly 140,000 clones, with more than 80% occurring only once. Specimen: PBMCs. The chain uses TRBV25-1 and TRBJ2-1, with TRBD2 matching over 7 bases. The TCR sequence derives from a woman between 40 and 55 years old in good health and CMV-seropositive. In DNA, the CDR3 is TGTGCCAGCAGTGATCCGGGACTAAGACAGTTCTTC. This sequence encodes CASSDPGLRQFF.